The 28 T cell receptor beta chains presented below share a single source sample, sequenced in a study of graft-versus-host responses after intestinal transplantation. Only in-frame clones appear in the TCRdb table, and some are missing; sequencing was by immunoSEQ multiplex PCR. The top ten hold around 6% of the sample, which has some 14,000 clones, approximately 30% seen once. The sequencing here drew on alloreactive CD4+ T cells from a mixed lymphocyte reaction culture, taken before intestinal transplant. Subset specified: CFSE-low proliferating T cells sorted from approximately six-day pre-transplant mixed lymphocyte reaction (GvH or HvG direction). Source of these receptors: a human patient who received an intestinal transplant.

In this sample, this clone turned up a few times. CDR3 residues: CASRAVSNTGELFF. For the CDR3, the DNA is TGTGCCAGCAGGGCGGTTTCGAACACCGGGGAGCTGTTTTTT. The rearrangement uses TRBV25-1 and TRBJ2-2; D not certain. V lost 6 bases and J 0 bases, leaving 8 bases between the germline ends. CDR1 is MGHDK, CDR2 SYGVNS, per germline. This CDR3 comprises 14 residues.

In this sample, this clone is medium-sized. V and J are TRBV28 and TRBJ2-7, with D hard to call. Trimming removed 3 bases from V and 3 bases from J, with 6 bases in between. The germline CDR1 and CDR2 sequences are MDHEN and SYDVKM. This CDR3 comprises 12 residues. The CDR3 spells CASSLADYEQYF. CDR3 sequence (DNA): TGTGCCAGCAGTTTGGCAGACTACGAGCAGTACTTC.

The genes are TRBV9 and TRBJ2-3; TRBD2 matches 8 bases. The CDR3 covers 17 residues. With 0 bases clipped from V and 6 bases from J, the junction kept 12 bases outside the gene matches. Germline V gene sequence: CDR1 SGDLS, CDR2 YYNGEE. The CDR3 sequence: CASSVAPGGGGQDTQYF. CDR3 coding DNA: TGTGCCAGCAGCGTAGCCCCGGGAGGGGGGGGTCAGGATACGCAGTATTTT.

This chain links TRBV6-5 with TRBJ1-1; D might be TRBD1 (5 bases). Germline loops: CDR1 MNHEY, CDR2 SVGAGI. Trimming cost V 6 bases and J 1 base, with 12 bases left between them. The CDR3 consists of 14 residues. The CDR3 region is CASSQRGGNTEAFF. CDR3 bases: TGTGCCAGCAGCCAGAGGGGCGGGAACACTGAAGCTTTCTTT.

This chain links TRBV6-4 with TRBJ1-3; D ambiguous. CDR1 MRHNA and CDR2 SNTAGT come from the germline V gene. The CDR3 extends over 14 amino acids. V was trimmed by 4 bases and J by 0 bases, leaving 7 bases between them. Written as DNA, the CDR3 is TGTGCCAGCAGTGCGCAGGACTCTGGAAACACCATATATTTT. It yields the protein CASSAQDSGNTIYF.

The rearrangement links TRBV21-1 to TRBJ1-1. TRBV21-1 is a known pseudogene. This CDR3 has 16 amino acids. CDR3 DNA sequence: TGTGCCAGCAGCAAAGATGTCAGGTCGGCGGACACTGAAGCTTTCTTT. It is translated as CASSKDVRSADTEAFF.

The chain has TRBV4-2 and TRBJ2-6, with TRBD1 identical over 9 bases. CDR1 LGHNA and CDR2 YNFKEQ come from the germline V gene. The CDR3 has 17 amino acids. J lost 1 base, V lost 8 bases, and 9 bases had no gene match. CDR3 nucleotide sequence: TGTGCCAGCGGTACAGGGGGCCTATTGTCTGGGGCCAACGTCCTGACTTTC. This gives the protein CASGTGGLLSGANVLTF.

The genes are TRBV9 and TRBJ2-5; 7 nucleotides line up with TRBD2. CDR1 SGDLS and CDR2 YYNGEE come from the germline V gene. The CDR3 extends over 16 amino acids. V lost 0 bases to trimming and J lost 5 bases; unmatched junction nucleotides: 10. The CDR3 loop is CASSVVMGGPRETQYF. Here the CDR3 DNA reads TGTGCCAGCAGCGTAGTGATGGGAGGGCCGAGGGAGACCCAGTACTTC.

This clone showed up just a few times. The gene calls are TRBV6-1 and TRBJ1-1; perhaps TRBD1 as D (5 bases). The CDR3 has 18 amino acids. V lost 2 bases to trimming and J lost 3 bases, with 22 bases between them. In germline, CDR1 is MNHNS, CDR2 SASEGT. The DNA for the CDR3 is TGTGCCAGCAGTGAAATGGGGCTTTTTGGACTTTCGGACACTGAAGCTTTCTTT. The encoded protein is CASSEMGLFGLSDTEAFF.

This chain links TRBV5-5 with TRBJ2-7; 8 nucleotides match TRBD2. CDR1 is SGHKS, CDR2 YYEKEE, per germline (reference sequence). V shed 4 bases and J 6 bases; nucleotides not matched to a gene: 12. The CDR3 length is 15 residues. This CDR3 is CASSILAEPRSEQYF. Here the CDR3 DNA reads TGTGCCAGCAGCATACTAGCGGAGCCCAGGAGCGAGCAGTACTTC.

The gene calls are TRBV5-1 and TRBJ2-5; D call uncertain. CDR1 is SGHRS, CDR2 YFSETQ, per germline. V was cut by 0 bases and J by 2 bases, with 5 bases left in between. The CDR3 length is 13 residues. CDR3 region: CASSLVRQETQYF. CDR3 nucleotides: TGCGCCAGCAGCTTGGTCAGGCAAGAGACCCAGTACTTC.

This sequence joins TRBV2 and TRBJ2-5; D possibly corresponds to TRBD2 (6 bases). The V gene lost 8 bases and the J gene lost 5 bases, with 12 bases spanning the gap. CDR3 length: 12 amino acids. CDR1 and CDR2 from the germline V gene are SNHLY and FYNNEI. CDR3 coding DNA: TGTGCCAGCCGACTAGTGTGGGAGACCCAGTACTTC. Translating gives CASRLVWETQYF.

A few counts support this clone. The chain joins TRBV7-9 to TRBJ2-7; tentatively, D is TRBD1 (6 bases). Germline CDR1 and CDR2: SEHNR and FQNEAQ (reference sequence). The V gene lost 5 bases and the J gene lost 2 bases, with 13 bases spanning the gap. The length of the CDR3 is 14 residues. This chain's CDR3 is CASSLNRDTYEQYF. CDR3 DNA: TGTGCCAGCAGCCTCAACCGGGACACCTACGAGCAGTACTTC.

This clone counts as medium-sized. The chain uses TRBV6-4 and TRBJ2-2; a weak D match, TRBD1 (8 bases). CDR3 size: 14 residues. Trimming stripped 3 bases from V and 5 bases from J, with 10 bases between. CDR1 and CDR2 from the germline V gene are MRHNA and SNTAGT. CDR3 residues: CASSEQGGTGELFF. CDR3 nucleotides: TGTGCCAGCAGTGAACAGGGGGGGACCGGGGAGCTGTTTTTT.

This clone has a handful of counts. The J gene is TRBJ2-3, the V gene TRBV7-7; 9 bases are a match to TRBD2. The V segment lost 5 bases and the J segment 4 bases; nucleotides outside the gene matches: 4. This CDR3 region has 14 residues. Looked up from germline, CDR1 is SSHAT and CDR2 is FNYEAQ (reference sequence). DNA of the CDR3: TGTGCCAGCAGCCCGGGACTAGCATCAGATACGCAGTATTTT. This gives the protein CASSPGLASDTQYF.

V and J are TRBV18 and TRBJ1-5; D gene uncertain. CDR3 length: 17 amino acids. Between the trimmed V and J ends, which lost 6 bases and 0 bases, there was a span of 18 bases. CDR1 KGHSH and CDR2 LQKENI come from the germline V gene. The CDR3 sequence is CASSPDPDWYSNQPQHF. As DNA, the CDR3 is TGTGCCAGCTCTCCTGACCCCGACTGGTATAGCAATCAGCCCCAGCATTTT. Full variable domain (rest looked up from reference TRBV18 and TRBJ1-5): NAGVMQNPRHLVRRRGQEARLRCSPMKGHSHVYWYRQLPEEGLKFMVYLQKENIIDESGMPKERFSAEFPKEGPSILRIQQVVRGDSAAYFCASSPDPDWYSNQPQHFGDGTRLSIL.

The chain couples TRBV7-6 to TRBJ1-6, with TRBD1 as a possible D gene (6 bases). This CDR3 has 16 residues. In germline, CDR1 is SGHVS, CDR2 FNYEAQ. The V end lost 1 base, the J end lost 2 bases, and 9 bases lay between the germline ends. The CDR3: CASSLVGGAYNSPLHF. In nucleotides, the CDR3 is TGTGCCAGCAGCTTAGTAGGGGGAGCCTATAATTCACCCCTCCACTTT.

The CDR3 loop reads CASSLGELFYEQYF. CDR3 DNA: TGCGCCAGCAGCTTGGGGGAGTTATTTTACGAGCAGTACTTC. This chain links TRBV5-1 with TRBJ2-7; weak D call: TRBD2 (5 bases). This CDR3 is 14 amino acids long. The V and J ends lost 0 bases and 4 bases respectively, with 11 bases between them. The germline V gene has CDR1 SGHRS and CDR2 YFSETQ.

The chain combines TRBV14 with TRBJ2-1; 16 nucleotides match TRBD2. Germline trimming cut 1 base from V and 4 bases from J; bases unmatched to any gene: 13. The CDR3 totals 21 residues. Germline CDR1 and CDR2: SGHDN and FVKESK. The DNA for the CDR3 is TGTGCCAGCAGCCAAGTCCGGGGGACTAGCGGGAGGGCCGGGCTTTACAATGAGCAGTTCTTC. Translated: CASSQVRGTSGRAGLYNEQFF.

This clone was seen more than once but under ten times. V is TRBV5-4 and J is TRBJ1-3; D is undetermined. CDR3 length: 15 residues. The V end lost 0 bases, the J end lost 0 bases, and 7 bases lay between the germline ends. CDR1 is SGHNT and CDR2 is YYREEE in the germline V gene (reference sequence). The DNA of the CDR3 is TGTGCCAGCAGCTTGGACGGTACCTCTGGAAACACCATATATTTT. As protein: CASSLDGTSGNTIYF.

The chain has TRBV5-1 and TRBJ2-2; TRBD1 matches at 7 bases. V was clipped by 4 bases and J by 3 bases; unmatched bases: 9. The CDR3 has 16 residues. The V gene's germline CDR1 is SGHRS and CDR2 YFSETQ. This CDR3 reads CASSPRQGSYTGELFF. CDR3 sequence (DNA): TGCGCCAGCAGCCCCCGACAGGGCTCGTACACCGGGGAGCTGTTTTTT.

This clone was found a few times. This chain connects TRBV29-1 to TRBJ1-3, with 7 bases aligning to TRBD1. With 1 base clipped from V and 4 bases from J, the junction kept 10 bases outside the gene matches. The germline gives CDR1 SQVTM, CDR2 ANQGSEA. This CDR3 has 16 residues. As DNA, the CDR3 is TGCAGCGTTGAAGGACCGGGGCAGGGGGACGGAAACACCATATATTTT. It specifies CSVEGPGQGDGNTIYF.

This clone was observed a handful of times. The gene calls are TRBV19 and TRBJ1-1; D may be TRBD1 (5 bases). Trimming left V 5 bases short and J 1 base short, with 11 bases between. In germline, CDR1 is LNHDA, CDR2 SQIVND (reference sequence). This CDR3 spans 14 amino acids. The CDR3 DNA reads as TGTGCCAGTAGTTTGTTGGGGACGAACACTGAAGCTTTCTTT. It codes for CASSLLGTNTEAFF. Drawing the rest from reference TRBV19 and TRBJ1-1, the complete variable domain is DGGITQSPKYLFRKEGQNVTLSCEQNLNHDAMYWYRQDPGQGLRLIYYSQIVNDFQKGDIAEGYSVSREKKESFPLTVTSAQKNPTAFYLCASSLLGTNTEAFFGQGTRLTVV.

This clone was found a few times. DNA for the CDR3: TGTGCCAGTAGTATGGAAGCTAGTCGCGAGCAGTACTTC. Encoded protein: CASSMEASREQYF. The chain employs TRBV19 and TRBJ2-7; D is undetermined. The length of the CDR3 is 13 residues. Germline values: CDR1 LNHDA, CDR2 SQIVND (reference sequence). V was cut by 3 bases and J by 6 bases, with 12 bases left in between.

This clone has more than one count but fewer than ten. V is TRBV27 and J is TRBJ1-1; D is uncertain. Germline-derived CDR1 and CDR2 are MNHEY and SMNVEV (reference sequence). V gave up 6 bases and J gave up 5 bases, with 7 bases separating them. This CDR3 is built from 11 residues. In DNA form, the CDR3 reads TGTGCCAGCAGACGTGGAACTGAAGCTTTCTTT. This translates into CASRRGTEAFF.

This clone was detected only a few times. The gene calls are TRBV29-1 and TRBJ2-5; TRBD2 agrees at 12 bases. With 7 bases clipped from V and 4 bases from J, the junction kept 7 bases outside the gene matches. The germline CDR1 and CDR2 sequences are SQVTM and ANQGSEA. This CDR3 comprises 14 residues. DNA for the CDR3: TGCAGCGCATCTAGCGGGAGGGTTTCAGAGACCCAGTACTTC. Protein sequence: CSASSGRVSETQYF.

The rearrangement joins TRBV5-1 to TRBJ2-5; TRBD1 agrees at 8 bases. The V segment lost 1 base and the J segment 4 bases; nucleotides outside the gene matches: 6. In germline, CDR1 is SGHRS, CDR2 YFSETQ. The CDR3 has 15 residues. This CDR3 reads CASSLLAGGAETQYF. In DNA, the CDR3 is TGCGCCAGCAGCTTGTTGGCAGGGGGCGCAGAGACCCAGTACTTC.

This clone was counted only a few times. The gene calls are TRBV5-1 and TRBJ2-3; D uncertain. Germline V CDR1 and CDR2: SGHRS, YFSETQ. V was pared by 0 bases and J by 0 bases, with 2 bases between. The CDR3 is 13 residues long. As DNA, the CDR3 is TGCGCCAGCAGCTTGGTCAGCACAGATACGCAGTATTTT. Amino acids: CASSLVSTDTQYF. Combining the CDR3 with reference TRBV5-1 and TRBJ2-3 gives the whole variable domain KAGVTQTPRYLIKTRGQQVTLSCSPISGHRSVSWYQQTPGQGLQFLFEYFSETQRNKGNFPGRFSGRQFSNSRSEMNVSTLELGDSALYLCASSLVSTDTQYFGPGTRLTVL.